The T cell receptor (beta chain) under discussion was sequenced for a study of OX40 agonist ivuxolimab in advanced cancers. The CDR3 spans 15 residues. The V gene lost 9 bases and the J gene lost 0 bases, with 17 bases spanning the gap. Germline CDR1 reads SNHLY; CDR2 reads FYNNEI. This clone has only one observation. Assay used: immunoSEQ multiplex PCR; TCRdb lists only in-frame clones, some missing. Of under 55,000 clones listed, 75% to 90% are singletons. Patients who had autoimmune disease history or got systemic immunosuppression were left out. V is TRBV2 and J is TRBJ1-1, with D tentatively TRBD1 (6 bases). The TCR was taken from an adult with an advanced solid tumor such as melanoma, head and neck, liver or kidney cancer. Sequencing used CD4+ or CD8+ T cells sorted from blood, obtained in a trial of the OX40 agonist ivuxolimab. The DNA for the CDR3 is TGTGCCAGACGGCGGGGACAACAAATGAACACTGAAGCTTTCTTT. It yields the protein CARRRGQQMNTEAFF.